The T cell receptor (beta chain) under discussion was sequenced for a study of T cell clonotyping in hematopoietic cell transplantation. Overall study results and limits: Few recipient clonotypes overlapped donors; over 97% were de novo at given depth. Cells were unsorted, so CD4 and CD8 contributions were not separated.

Blood collection times were about day -28 and days 30, 100, 180 posttransplant. Worth noting for this clone: Its antigen is currently unknown.

From germline, CDR1 is MNHEY and CDR2 SVGAGI. The CDR3 length is 16 residues. V lost 4 bases to trimming and J lost 3 bases, with 13 bases between them. Generated by immunoSEQ multiplex PCR, the TCRdb table keeps only in-frame clones and is missing some. The sample lists roughly 8,000 clones, roughly four fifths occurring once. The sequence derives from a female patient between 50 and 59 years old who had an allogeneic stem cell transplant from an unrelated donor, so the T cells may come from the graft donor. Some clones in this sample may be carry-over from other donors' samples. This sequence joins TRBV6-5 and TRBJ2-6; D possibly matches TRBD1 or TRBD2 (6 bases each). The material sequenced was peripheral blood mononuclear cells, taken 180 days after allogeneic stem cell transplant. CDR3 in amino acids: CASSSGGGDGANVLTF. The CDR3 DNA follows: TGTGCCAGCAGTTCCGGAGGGGGAGATGGGGCCAACGTCCTGACTTTC.